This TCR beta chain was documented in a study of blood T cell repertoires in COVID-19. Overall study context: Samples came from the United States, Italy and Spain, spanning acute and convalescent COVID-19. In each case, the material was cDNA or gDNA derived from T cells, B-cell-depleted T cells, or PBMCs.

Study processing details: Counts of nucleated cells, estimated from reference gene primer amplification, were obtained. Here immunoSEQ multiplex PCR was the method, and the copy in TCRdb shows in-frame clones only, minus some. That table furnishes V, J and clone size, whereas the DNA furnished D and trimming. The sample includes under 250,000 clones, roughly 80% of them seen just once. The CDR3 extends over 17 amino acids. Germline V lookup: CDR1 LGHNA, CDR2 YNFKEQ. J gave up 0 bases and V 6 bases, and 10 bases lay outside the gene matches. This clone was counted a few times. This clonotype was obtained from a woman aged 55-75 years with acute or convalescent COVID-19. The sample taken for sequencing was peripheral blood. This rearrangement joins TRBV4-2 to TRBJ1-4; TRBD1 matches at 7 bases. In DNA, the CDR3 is TGTGCCAGCAGGACGACAGGGTGGGAAACAACTAATGAAAAACTGTTTTTT. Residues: CASRTTGWETTNEKLFF.